These 10 T cell receptor beta chains share one sample of origin, sequenced in a study of beta chain features in type 1 diabetes. Expressed TCRB transcripts were sequenced because the isolated RNA had all been reverse transcribed beforehand. Generated by immunoSEQ multiplex PCR, the TCRdb table keeps only in-frame clones and is missing some. The data contain around 500,000 clones, approximately 31% of them seen just once; the ten biggest clones take up 0.06% to 0.07%. Sample: naive CD4+ T cells from blood. The receptors stem from a man between 18 and 29 years old in good health.

The chain uses TRBV7-9 and TRBJ2-5; possibly TRBD1 for D (6 bases). In germline, CDR1 is SEHNR, CDR2 FQNEAQ (reference sequence). The CDR3 has 14 residues. Trimming stripped 4 bases from V and 5 bases from J, with 14 bases between. The chain's CDR3 is CASSSNRAWETQYF. The CDR3 nucleotides read TGTGCCAGCAGCTCAAACAGGGCCTGGGAGACCCAGTACTTC.

This clone was counted a few times. This rearrangement joins TRBV10-3 to TRBJ2-3; 13 bases line up with TRBD2. The CDR3 consists of 15 residues. Germline assignment: CDR1 ENHRY and CDR2 SYGVKD. The V segment lost 11 bases and the J segment 5 bases; nucleotides outside the gene matches: 10. The CDR3 here is CASGTSGKGIDTQYF. CDR3 sequence (DNA): TGTGCCTCGGGGACTAGCGGGAAAGGAATAGATACGCAGTATTTT.

The chain combines TRBV11-1 with TRBJ2-7; TRBD1 might be the D (5 bases). Germline V gene data show CDR1 as SGHAT and CDR2 as FQDESV (reference sequence). V lost 4 bases and J 0 bases, leaving 10 bases between the germline ends. CDR3 length: 14 amino acids. The CDR3, as DNA: TGTGCCAGCAGCTCCACCGACAGCTCCTACGAGCAGTACTTC. This translates into CASSSTDSSYEQYF.

This clone was recorded a few times. The chain uses TRBV7-2 and TRBJ2-3; TRBD2 might be the D (6 bases). This CDR3 comprises 16 residues. Germline V gene data show CDR1 as SGHTA and CDR2 as FQGNSA. Deletions cut 5 bases from V and 0 bases from J, with 15 bases between. CDR3 sequence reads: CASSPRERISTDTQYF. DNA of the CDR3: TGTGCCAGCAGCCCCCGGGAGCGGATAAGCACAGATACGCAGTATTTT.

The chain carries TRBV6-5 and TRBJ1-1, with TRBD1 as a possible D gene (6 bases). Trimming shortened V by 6 bases and J by 4 bases, and 12 bases separated the two germline ends. This CDR3 region has 13 residues. Germline V gene sequence: CDR1 MNHEY, CDR2 SVGAGI. Here the CDR3 DNA reads TGTGCCAGCAGGACGGGGGCGGGCACTGAAGCTTTCTTT. This codes for CASRTGAGTEAFF.

The chain links TRBV5-6 to TRBJ2-4; D is perhaps TRBD2 (5 bases). Per germline, CDR1 SGHDT and CDR2 YYEEEE. Deletions cut 7 bases from V and 2 bases from J, with 10 bases between. CDR3 length: 13 residues. Here the CDR3 DNA reads TGTGCCAGCGGCGACTACTCCAAAAACATTCAGTACTTC. This translates into CASGDYSKNIQYF. Using reference TRBV5-6 and TRBJ2-4 for the parts outside the CDR3, the full variable domain is DAGVTQSPTHLIKTRGQQVTLRCSPKSGHDTVSWYQQALGQGPQFIFQYYEEEERQRGNFPDRFSGHQFPNYSSELNVNALLLGDSALYLCASGDYSKNIQYFGAGTRLSVL.

In its sample, this clone was seen a few times. A junction boundary mismatches the germline segment, possibly from a read error. The chain combines TRBV30 with TRBJ1-1; weak D call: TRBD1 (6 bases). The CDR3 is 11 residues long. CDR1 and CDR2 (germline): GTSNPN, SVGIG (reference sequence). CDR3 protein: CAWSVQGRRAF. CDR3 nucleotides: TGTGCCTGGAGTGTACAGGGCCGCCGGGCCTTT.

With respect to this clone: Other DNA sequences from this sample encode an identical CDR3 as well. The chain has TRBV9 and TRBJ2-5; D uncertain. Trimming shortened V by 0 bases and J by 2 bases, and 2 bases separated the two germline ends. This CDR3 spans 12 amino acids. CDR1 and CDR2 from the germline V gene are SGDLS and YYNGEE. CDR3 amino acids: CASSVDQETQYF. In DNA form, the CDR3 reads TGTGCCAGCAGCGTAGATCAAGAGACCCAGTACTTC.

This clone was found a few times. Other DNA sequences in the sample encode the same CDR3. The V gene is TRBV7-9, the J gene TRBJ2-5, with TRBD2 as a possible D gene (6 bases). Germline assignment: CDR1 SEHNR and CDR2 FQNEAQ (reference sequence). Trimming removed 3 bases from V and 2 bases from J, with 13 bases in between. The CDR3 loop spans 15 amino acids. The chain's CDR3 is CASSFLGTLQETQYF. The DNA for the CDR3 is TGTGCCAGCAGCTTCCTAGGGACTTTGCAAGAGACCCAGTACTTC.

This chain connects TRBV5-6 to TRBJ2-6, with D possibly being TRBD1 (6 bases). V shed 4 bases and J shed 0 bases, with 14 bases lying between them. The germline V gene encodes CDR1 SGHDT and CDR2 YYEEEE. The CDR3 has 17 amino acids. The CDR3 bases are TGTGCCAGCAGCACCTTACAGGGCCCCTCTGGGGCCAACGTCCTGACTTTC. It specifies CASSTLQGPSGANVLTF.